This T cell receptor beta chain was identified during a study of T cell responses to AZD1222 COVID-19 vaccine. Overall study findings and caveats: In all cases, repertoires were sampled only after the peak T cell response. Most donors were white British, females outnumbered males, and clonal diversity was possibly underestimated.

Profiling relied on immunoSEQ multiplex PCR, and the TCRdb table lists in-frame clones only, not all of them. Of some 74,000 clones listed, under 90% are singletons. Second-dose recipients at about 4 or about 12 weeks were treated as one pooled group. There are 14 residues in the CDR3. V dropped 5 bases and J dropped 2 bases, with 13 bases sitting between them. Per germline, CDR1 LNHDA and CDR2 SQIVND (reference sequence). To note about this clone: Its antigen is not known.

The V and J genes are TRBV19 and TRBJ2-7; unclear D gene. The receptor was derived from an adult who received the AZD1222 COVID-19 vaccine. The sequencing here drew on peripheral blood, taken 28 days after the second AZD1222 dose. The CDR3 DNA reads TGTGCCAGTAGTCGAGCAGCACCTACCTACGAGCAGTACTTC. Translating it yields CASSRAAPTYEQYF.